This T cell receptor (beta chain) was recorded in a study of T-cell memory formation after mild COVID-19. Regarding this clonotype: Its antigen is not identified.

In TCRdb, the 5' RACE reads were re-called with MiXCR into one record per CDR3 protein. The table lists 200,000 to 250,000 distinct CDR3 sequences, around 26% of them singletons. Overall study findings and caveats: Contracting CD4+ clones were located mainly in CM and EM, and CD8+ clones in EMRA. Clones contracting across day 15 to 85 had a balanced CD4/CD8 profile; later expanding clones leaned CD4+.

Germline V gene data show CDR1 as SGHKS and CDR2 as YYEKEE (reference sequence). The CDR3 is 13 residues long. The V gene lost 3 bases and the J gene lost 5 bases, with 12 bases spanning the gap. J is TRBJ2-7 and V is TRBV5-5; D may be TRBD2 (6 bases). Material: PBMCs or a T cell subset sorted from them (not recorded which). The TCR sequence derives from an adult woman who had mild COVID-19 (a few samples of this study predate the infection). Cell type and time point are not known. The CDR3 sequence is CASSSPSGDEQYF. The CDR3 nucleotides are TGTGCCAGCAGCTCTCCCTCGGGAGACGAGCAGTACTTC.